This TCR beta chain emerged from a study of OX40 agonist ivuxolimab in advanced cancers. Note on this clone: No antigen is known for it.

Study-wide findings and caveats: Nonresponders included some who also had low normalized T-cell clonal expansion. The specificity for antigen of the expanded peripheral T cells was not determined. CD4+ and CD8+ blood T cells expanded clonally by week 6 at 0.1 to 3.0 mg/kg.

The table came from immunoSEQ multiplex PCR; TCRdb's copy has only in-frame clones and leaves some out. The table has 80,000 to 95,000 clones, approximately 91% seen once. Germline assignment: CDR1 MGHDK and CDR2 SYGVNS. The CDR3 spans 15 residues. V dropped 2 bases and J dropped 6 bases, with 14 bases sitting between them. The receptor was derived from an adult with an advanced solid tumor such as melanoma, head and neck, liver or kidney cancer. This sequence joins TRBV25-1 and TRBJ1-5; no clear D. The starting material was CD4+ or CD8+ T cells sorted from blood, obtained in a trial of the OX40 agonist ivuxolimab. The CDR3 bases are TGTGCCAGCAGTGAAGCGGGTCGGTCGGGTCAGCCCCAGCATTTT. Translated: CASSEAGRSGQPQHF.